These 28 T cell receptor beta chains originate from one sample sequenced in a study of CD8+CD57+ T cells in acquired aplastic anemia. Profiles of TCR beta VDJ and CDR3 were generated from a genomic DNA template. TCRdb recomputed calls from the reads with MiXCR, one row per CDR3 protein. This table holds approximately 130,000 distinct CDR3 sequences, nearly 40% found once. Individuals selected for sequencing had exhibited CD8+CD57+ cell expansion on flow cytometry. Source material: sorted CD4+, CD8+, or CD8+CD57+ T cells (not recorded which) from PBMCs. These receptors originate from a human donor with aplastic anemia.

This chain's CDR3 is CASSLARYSLYGQETQYF. The CDR3 DNA is TGTGCCAGCAGCTTAGCGCGGTATTCCCTCTACGGGCAAGAGACCCAGTACTTC. The gene calls are TRBV7-2 and TRBJ2-5; D gene ambiguous. Germline CDR1 is SGHTA and CDR2 is FQGNSA. The CDR3 sequence is 18 residues long. Between the trimmed V and J ends, which lost 0 bases and 2 bases, there was a span of 19 bases. The full variable domain, with the rest looked up from reference TRBV7-2 and TRBJ2-5, is GAGVSQSPSNKVTEKGKDVELRCDPISGHTALYWYRQSLGQGLEFLIYFQGNSAPDKSGLPSDRFSAERTGGSVSTLTIQRTQQEDSAVYLCASSLARYSLYGQETQYFGPGTRLLVL.

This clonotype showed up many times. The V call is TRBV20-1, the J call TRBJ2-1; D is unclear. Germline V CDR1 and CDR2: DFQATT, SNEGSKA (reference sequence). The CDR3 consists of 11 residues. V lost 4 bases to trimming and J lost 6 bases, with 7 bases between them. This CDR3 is CSAMVVNEQFF. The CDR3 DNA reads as TGCAGTGCTATGGTAGTCAATGAGCAGTTCTTC.

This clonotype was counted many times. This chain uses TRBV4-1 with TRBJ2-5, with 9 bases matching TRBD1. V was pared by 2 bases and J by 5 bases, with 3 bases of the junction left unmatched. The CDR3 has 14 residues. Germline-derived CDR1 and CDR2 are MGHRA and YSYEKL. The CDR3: CASSQTGGAETQYF. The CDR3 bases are TGCGCCAGCAGCCAAACAGGGGGCGCGGAGACCCAGTACTTC.

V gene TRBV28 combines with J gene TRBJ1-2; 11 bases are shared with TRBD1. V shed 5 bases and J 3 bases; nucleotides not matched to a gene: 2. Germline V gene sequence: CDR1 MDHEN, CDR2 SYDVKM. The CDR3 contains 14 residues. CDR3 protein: CASSGTGGYYGYTF. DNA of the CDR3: TGTGCCAGCAGTGGGACAGGGGGATACTATGGCTACACCTTC.

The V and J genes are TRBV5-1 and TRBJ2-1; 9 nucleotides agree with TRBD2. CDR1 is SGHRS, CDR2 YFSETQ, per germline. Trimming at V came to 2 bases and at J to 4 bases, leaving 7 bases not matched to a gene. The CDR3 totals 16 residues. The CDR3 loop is CASSFSSGGSYNEQFF. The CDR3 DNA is TGCGCCAGCAGCTTTAGTAGCGGGGGCTCTTACAATGAGCAGTTCTTC.

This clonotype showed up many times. For the CDR3, the DNA is TGTGCCAGCAGTGAACGGATCACAGATACGCAGTATTTT. It translates to CASSERITDTQYF. The chain uses TRBV6-1 and TRBJ2-3; D remains unclear. CDR1 and CDR2 from the germline V gene are MNHNS and SASEGT. The CDR3 has 13 amino acids. Trimming removed 2 bases at V and 2 bases at J, with 5 bases between.

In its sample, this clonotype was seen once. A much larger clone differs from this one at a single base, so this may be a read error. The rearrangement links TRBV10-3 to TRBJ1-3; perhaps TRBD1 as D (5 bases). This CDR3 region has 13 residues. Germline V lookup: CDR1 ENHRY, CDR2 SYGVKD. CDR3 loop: CATSESGRNTIYF. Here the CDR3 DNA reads TGTGCCACCAGTGAATCGGGGCGAAACACCATATATTTT.

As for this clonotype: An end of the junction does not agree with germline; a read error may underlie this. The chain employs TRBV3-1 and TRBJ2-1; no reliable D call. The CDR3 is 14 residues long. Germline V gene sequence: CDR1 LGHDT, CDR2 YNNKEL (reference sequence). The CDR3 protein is CAISQENRNNEQFF. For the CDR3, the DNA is TGTGCCATCAGCCAAGAAAACAGAAACAATGAGCAGTTCTTC.

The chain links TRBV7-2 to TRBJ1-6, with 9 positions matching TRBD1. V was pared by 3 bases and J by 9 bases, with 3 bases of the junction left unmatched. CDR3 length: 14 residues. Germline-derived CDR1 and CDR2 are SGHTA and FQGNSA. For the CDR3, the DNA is TGTGCCAGCAGCTTGGACAGGGGAGGTTCACCCCTCCACTTT. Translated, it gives CASSLDRGGSPLHF.

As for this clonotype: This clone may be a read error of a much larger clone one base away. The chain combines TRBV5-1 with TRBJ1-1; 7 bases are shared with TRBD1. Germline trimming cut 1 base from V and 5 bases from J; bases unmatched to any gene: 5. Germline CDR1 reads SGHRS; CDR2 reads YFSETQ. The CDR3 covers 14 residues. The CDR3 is CASSLMAGGTEAFF. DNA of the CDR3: TGCGCCAGCAGCTTGATGGCAGGGGGGACTGAAGCTTTCTTT.

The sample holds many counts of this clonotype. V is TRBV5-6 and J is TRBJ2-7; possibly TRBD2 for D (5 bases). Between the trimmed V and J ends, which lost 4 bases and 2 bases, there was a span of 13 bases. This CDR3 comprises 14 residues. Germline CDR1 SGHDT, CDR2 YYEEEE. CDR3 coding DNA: TGTGCCAGCAGCGCCGGACTGACCGCCTACGAGCAGTACGTC. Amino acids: CASSAGLTAYEQYV.

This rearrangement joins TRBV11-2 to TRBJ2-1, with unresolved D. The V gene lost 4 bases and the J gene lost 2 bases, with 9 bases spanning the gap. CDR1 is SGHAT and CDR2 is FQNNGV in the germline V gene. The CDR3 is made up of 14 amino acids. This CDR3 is CASSSLSAYNEQFF. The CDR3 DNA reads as TGTGCCAGCAGCTCCCTGAGCGCCTACAATGAGCAGTTCTTC.

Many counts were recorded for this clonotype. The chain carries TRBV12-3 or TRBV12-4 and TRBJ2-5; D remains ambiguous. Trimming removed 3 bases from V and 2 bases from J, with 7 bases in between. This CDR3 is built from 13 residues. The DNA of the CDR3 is TGTGCCAGCAGTTTTGACGGTCAAGAGACCCAGTACTTC. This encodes CASSFDGQETQYF.

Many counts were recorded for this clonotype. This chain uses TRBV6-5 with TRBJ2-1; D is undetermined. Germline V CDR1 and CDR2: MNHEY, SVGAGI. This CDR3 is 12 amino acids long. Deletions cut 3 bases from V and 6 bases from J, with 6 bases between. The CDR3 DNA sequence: TGTGCCAGCAGTTATGGATCCAATGAGCAGTTCTTC. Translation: CASSYGSNEQFF.

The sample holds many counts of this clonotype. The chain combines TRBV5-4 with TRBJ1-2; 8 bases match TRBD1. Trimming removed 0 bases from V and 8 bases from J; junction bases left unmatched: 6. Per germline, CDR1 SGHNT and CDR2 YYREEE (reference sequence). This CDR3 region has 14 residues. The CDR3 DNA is TGTGCCAGCAGCTTGGAGGACAGGGTTCTCGGCTACACCTTC. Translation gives CASSLEDRVLGYTF.

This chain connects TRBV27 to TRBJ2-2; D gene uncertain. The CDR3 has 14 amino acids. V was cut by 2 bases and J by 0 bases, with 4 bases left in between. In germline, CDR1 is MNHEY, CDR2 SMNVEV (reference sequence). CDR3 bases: TGTGCCAGCAGTTTAATCGCGAACACCGGGGAGCTGTTTTTT. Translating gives CASSLIANTGELFF.

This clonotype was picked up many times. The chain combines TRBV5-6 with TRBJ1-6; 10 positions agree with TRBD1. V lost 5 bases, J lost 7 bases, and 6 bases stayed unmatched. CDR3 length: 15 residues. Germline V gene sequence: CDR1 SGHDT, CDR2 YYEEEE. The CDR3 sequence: CASSAGTGANSPLHF. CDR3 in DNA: TGTGCCAGCAGTGCCGGGACAGGGGCCAATTCACCCCTCCACTTT.

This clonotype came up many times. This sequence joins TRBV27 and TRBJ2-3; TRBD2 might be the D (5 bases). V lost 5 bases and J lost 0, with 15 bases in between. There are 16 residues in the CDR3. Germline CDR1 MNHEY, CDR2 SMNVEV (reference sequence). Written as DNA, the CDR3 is TGTGCCAGCAGTAGCCTTACTAGTTCTAGCACAGATACGCAGTATTTT. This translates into CASSSLTSSSTDTQYF.

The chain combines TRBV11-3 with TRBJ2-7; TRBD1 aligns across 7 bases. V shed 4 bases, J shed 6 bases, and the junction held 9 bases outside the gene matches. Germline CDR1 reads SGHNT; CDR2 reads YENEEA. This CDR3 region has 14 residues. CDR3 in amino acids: CASSSRQGHGEQYF. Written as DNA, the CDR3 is TGTGCCAGCAGCTCTAGACAGGGCCATGGCGAGCAGTACTTC.

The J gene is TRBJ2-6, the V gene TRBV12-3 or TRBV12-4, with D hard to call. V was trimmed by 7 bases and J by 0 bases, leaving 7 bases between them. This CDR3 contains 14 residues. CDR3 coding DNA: TGTGCCAGCACCTCCCTCTCTGGGGCCAACGTCCTGACTTTC. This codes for CASTSLSGANVLTF.

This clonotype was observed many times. DNA of the CDR3: TGTGCCAGCAGCCAAAATACCCTAAACACAGATACGCAGTATTTT. Amino acids: CASSQNTLNTDTQYF. This chain uses TRBV12-3 or TRBV12-4 with TRBJ2-3, with D unclear. There are 15 residues in the CDR3. The ends were cut back, 6 bases at V and 2 bases at J, with 15 bases in the middle.

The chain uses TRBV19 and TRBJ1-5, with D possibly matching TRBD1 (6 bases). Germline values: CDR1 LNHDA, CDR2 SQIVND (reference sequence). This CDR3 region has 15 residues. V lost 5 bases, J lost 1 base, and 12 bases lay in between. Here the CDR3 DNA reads TGTGCCAGTAGTTCAACAGGGAGAAGCAATCAGCCCCAGCATTTT. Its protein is CASSSTGRSNQPQHF.

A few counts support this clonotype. The CDR3 is CASSHSPLSTTEAFF. CDR3 nucleotides: TGCGCCAGCAGCCACTCCCCCCTCTCTACAACTGAAGCTTTCTTT. The chain combines TRBV10-2 with TRBJ1-1, with D uncertain. V lost 6 bases and J lost 5, with 19 bases in between. Germline CDR1 is WSHSY and CDR2 is SAAADI. This CDR3 contains 15 residues.

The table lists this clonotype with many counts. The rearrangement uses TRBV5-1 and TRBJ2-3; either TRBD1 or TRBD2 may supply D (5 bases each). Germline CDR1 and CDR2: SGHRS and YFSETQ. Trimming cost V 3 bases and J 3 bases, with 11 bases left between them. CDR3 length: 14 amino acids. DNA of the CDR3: TGCGCCAGCAGCTCGGGGCCAGGAACAGATACGCAGTATTTT. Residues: CASSSGPGTDTQYF.

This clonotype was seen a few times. CDR3 bases: TGCAGCGTGGGACAGGGGGTTGGTGGCTACACCTTC. As protein: CSVGQGVGGYTF. This chain links TRBV29-1 with TRBJ1-2; TRBD1 matches at 11 bases. Germline V gene lookup returns CDR1 SQVTM and CDR2 ANQGSEA. This CDR3 contains 12 residues. The V gene end was trimmed by 6 bases and the J gene end by 7 bases; junction bases not matched to a gene: 4.

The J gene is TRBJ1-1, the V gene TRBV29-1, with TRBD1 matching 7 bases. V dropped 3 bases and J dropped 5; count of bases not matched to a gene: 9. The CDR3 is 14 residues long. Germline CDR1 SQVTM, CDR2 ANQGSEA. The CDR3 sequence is CSVDRAGGRTEAFF. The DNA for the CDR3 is TGCAGCGTTGATAGGGCAGGGGGTAGAACTGAAGCTTTCTTT. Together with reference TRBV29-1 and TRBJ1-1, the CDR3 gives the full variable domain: SAVISQKPSRDICQRGTSLTIQCQVDSQVTMMFWYRQQPGQSLTLIATANQGSEATYESGFVIDKFPISRPNLTFSTLTVSNMSPEDSSIYLCSVDRAGGRTEAFFGQGTRLTVV.

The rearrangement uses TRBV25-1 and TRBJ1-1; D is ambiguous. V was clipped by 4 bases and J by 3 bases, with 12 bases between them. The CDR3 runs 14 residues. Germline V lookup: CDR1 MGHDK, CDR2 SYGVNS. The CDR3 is CASSVHGSDTEAFF. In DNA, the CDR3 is TGTGCCAGCAGTGTGCACGGTTCGGACACTGAAGCTTTCTTT.

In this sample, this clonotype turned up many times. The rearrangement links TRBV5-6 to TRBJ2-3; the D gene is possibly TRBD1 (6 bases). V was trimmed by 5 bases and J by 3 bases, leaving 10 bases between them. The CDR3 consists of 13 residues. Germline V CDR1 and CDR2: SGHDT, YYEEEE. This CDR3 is CASRLQGTDTQYF. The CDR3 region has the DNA TGTGCCAGCAGGCTACAGGGAACAGATACGCAGTATTTT.